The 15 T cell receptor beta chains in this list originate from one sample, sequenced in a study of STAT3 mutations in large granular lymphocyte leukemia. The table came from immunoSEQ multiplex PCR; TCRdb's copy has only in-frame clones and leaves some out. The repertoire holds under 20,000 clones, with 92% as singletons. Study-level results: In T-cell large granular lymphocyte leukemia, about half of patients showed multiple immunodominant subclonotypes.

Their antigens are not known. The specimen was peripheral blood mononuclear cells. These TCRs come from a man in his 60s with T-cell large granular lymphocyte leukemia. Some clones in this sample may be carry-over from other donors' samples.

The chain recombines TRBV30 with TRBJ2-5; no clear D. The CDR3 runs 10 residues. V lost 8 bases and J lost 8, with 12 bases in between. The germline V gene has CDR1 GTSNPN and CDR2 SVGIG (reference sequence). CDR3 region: CALKEETQYF. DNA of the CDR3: TGTGCCCTTAAAGAGGAAACCCAGTACTTC.

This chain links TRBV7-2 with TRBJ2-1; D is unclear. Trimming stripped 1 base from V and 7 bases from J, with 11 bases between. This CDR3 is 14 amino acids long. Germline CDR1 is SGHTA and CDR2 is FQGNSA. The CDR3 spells CASSLGVIGNEQFF. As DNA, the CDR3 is TGTGCCAGCAGCTTAGGGGTGATCGGTAATGAGCAGTTCTTC.

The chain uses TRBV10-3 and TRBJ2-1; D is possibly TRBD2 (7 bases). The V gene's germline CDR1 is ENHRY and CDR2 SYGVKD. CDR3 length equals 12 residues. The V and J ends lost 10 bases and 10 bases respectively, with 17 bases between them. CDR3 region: CATTAGASEQFF. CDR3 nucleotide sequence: TGTGCCACTACGGCGGGGGCAAGCGAGCAGTTCTTC.

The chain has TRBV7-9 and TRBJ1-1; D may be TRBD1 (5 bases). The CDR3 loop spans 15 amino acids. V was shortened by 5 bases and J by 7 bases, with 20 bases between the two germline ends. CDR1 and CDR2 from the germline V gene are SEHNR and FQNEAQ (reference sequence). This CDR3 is CASSPRGWSDNEAFF. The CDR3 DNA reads TGTGCCAGCAGCCCCCGGGGGTGGTCAGATAATGAAGCTTTCTTT.

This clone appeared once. The CDR3 DNA follows: TGTGCCAGCAGCTTCCTCAGCCTCTCCCGACACAGGGGCTATGGCTACACCTTC. It specifies CASSFLSLSRHRGYGYTF. The genes are TRBV28 and TRBJ1-2, with 7 nucleotides matching TRBD1. The CDR3 runs 18 residues. V gave up 6 bases and J gave up 4 bases; unmatched junction bases: 20. Germline V gene data show CDR1 as MDHEN and CDR2 as SYDVKM.

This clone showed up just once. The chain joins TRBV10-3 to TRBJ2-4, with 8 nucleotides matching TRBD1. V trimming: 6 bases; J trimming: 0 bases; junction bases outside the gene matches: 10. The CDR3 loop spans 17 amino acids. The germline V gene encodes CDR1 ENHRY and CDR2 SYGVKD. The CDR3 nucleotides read TGTGCCATCAGCGACTCCGGACAGGGCCTAGCCAAAAACATTCAGTACTTC. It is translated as CAISDSGQGLAKNIQYF.

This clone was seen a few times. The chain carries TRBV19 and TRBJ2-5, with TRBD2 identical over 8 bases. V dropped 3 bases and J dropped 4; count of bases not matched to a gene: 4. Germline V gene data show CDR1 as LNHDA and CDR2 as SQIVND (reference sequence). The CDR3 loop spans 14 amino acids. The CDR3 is CASSMGTSPETQYF. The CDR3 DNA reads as TGTGCCAGTAGTATGGGGACTAGTCCAGAGACCCAGTACTTC.

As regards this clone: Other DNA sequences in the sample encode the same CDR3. CDR3 bases: TGTGCCAGCAGCTCCCAGGAGAACACTGAAGCTTTCTTT. Translation: CASSSQENTEAFF. J is TRBJ1-1 and V is TRBV7-9; no clear D gene. The germline V gene encodes CDR1 SEHNR and CDR2 FQNEAQ (reference sequence). V lost 4 bases and J lost 1, with 7 bases in between. The length of the CDR3 is 13 residues.

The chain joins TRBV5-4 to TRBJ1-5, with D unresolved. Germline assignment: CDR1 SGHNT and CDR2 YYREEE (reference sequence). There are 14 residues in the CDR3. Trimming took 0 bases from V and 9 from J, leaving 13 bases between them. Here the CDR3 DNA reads TGTGCCAGCAGCTTGGTTCAGGAATCAAGGCCCCAGCATTTT. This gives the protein CASSLVQESRPQHF.

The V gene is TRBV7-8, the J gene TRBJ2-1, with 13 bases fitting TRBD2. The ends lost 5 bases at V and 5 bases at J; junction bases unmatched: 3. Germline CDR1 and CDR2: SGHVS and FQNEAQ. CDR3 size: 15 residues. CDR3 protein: CASSPGLAGNNEQFF. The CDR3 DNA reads TGTGCCAGCAGCCCGGGACTAGCGGGGAACAATGAGCAGTTCTTC.

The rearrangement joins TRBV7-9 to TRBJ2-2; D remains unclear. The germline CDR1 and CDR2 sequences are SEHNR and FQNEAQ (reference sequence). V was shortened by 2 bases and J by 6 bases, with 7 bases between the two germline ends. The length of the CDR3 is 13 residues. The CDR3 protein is CASSLQAAGELFF. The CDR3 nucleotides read TGTGCCAGCAGCTTACAGGCAGCCGGGGAGCTGTTTTTT.

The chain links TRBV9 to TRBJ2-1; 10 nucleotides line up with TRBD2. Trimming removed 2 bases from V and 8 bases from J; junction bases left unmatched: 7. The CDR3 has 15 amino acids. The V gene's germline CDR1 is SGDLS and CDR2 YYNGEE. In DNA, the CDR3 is TGTGCCAGCAGCGTTTGGCTAGCGGGAGTCGATGAGCAGTTCTTC. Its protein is CASSVWLAGVDEQFF.

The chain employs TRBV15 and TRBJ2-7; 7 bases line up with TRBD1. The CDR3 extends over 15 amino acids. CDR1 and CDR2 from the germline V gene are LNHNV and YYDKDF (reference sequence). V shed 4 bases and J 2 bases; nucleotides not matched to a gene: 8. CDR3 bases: TGTGCCACCAGCATAATAGACAGGGTCCCCTACGAGCAGTACTTC. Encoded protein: CATSIIDRVPYEQYF.

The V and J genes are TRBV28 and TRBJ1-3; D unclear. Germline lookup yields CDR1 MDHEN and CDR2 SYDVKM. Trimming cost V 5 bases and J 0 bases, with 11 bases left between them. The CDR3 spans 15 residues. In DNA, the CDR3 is TGTGCCAGCAGTACCACCGGACTCTCTGGAAACACCATATATTTT. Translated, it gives CASSTTGLSGNTIYF. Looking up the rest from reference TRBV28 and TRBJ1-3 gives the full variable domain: DVKVTQSSRYLVKRTGEKVFLECVQDMDHENMFWYRQDPGLGLRLIYFSYDVKMKEKGDIPEGYSVSREKKERFSLILESASTNQTSMYLCASSTTGLSGNTIYFGEGSWLTVV.

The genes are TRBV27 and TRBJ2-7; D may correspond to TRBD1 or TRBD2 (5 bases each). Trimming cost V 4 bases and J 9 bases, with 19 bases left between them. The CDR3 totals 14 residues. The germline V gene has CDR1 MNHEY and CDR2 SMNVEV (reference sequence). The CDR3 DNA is TGTGCCAGCAGTTCCCGACGGGACGGAATAGGGCAGTACTTC. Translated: CASSSRRDGIGQYF.